These 10 T cell receptor beta chains were all obtained from the same sample, sequenced in a study of a mutant IDH1 vaccine in newly diagnosed glioma. The repertoire was sequenced with immunoSEQ multiplex PCR; TCRdb's copy has only in-frame clones and lacks some. The repertoire holds 75,000 to 80,000 clones, 91% seen once, with roughly 0.5% in the top ten. As to time point: week 5, during vaccination. Vaccination comprised doses that each held 300 ug of mutant IDH1 20-mer peptide, plus topical imiquimod. These TCRs' antigens remain unknown. The input for sequencing was PBMCs, taken from a glioma patient whose treatment included an IDH1 peptide vaccine. These receptors came from a woman between 50 and 59 years old with glioma.

This clone was counted a few times. J is TRBJ2-2 and V is TRBV6-6; D is ambiguous. The CDR3 is made up of 11 amino acids. Germline loops: CDR1 MNHNY, CDR2 SVGAGI (reference sequence). Trimming stripped 5 bases from V and 4 bases from J, with 2 bases between. The DNA for the CDR3 is TGTGCCAGCAGTCCCACCGGGGAGCTGTTTTTT. Its protein product is CASSPTGELFF.

The CDR3 DNA is TGTGCCAGCAACCCGGACACCAGGTTTGATGGCTACACCTTC. Translating it yields CASNPDTRFDGYTF. The V and J genes are TRBV6-1 and TRBJ1-2, with D perhaps TRBD1 (5 bases). V gave up 7 bases and J gave up 6 bases, with 18 bases separating them. The germline V gene encodes CDR1 MNHNS and CDR2 SASEGT. The CDR3 extends over 14 amino acids.

The gene calls are TRBV6-1 and TRBJ2-5; unclear D gene. The V gene lost 5 bases and the J gene lost 7 bases, with 11 bases spanning the gap. Per the germline V gene, CDR1 is MNHNS and CDR2 is SASEGT. The CDR3 is 12 residues long. CDR3 in amino acids: CASSWSQRTQYF. CDR3 nucleotide sequence: TGTGCCAGCAGTTGGTCACAGAGGACCCAGTACTTC.

The DNA of the CDR3 is TGTGCCAGCAGCTTAGTTTCCGGTGAGCAGTTCTTC. The encoded protein is CASSLVSGEQFF. The V call is TRBV11-3, the J call TRBJ2-1; no clear D. This CDR3 has 12 residues. V lost 1 base, J lost 9 bases, and 7 bases lay in between. Germline values: CDR1 SGHNT, CDR2 YENEEA.

This clone appeared once. V usage is TRBV10-3 and J usage is TRBJ2-7, with D maybe TRBD2 (7 bases). Looked up from germline, CDR1 is ENHRY and CDR2 is SYGVKD. The CDR3 runs to 15 residues. V was clipped by 4 bases and J by 2 bases, with 15 bases between them. Here the CDR3 DNA reads TGTGCCATCAGTGGGGGGGGGCTTACCGCCTACGAGCAGTACTTC. The encoded protein is CAISGGGLTAYEQYF.

This chain uses TRBV9 with TRBJ2-7; a possible D gene is TRBD2 (6 bases). The CDR3 runs 16 residues. V shed 4 bases and J shed 0 bases, with 17 bases lying between them. Germline CDR1 reads SGDLS; CDR2 reads YYNGEE. DNA of the CDR3: TGTGCCAGCAGCCCCCAATCTGGGACTGTCTCCTACGAGCAGTACTTC. Amino acid sequence: CASSPQSGTVSYEQYF.

The gene calls are TRBV27 and TRBJ1-4; TRBD1 agrees at 7 bases. CDR3 length: 14 amino acids. With 7 bases clipped from V and 7 bases from J, the junction kept 9 bases outside the gene matches. Germline V gene data show CDR1 as MNHEY and CDR2 as SMNVEV (reference sequence). The CDR3 here is CASNNRGLLEKLFF. Written as DNA, the CDR3 is TGTGCCAGCAACAACAGGGGATTACTTGAAAAACTGTTTTTT.

This clone was observed a single time. V usage is TRBV5-1 and J usage is TRBJ2-1, with 11 bases fitting TRBD2. The germline V gene has CDR1 SGHRS and CDR2 YFSETQ. The CDR3 has 17 residues. Trimming took 4 bases from V and 0 from J; bases not matched to a gene: 6. The CDR3: CASSRGLAVSSYNEQFF. CDR3 bases: TGCGCCAGCAGCCGGGGACTAGCGGTGAGCTCCTACAATGAGCAGTTCTTC.

This sequence joins TRBV27 and TRBJ2-7; 8 bases agree with TRBD1. CDR3 size: 14 residues. Germline V gene sequence: CDR1 MNHEY, CDR2 SMNVEV (reference sequence). The V segment lost 2 bases and the J segment 4 bases; nucleotides outside the gene matches: 4. The CDR3 DNA sequence: TGTGCCAGCAGTTTAAGAACAGGGGGGTACGAGCAGTACTTC. This encodes CASSLRTGGYEQYF.

The sample holds a few counts of this clone. The chain couples TRBV27 to TRBJ2-4; D not certain. V gave up 3 bases and J gave up 2 bases, with 8 bases separating them. Germline assignment: CDR1 MNHEY and CDR2 SMNVEV (reference sequence). CDR3 size: 14 residues. The CDR3 sequence: CASSFVDTKNIQYF. CDR3 in DNA: TGTGCCAGCAGTTTCGTAGACACCAAAAACATTCAGTACTTC.